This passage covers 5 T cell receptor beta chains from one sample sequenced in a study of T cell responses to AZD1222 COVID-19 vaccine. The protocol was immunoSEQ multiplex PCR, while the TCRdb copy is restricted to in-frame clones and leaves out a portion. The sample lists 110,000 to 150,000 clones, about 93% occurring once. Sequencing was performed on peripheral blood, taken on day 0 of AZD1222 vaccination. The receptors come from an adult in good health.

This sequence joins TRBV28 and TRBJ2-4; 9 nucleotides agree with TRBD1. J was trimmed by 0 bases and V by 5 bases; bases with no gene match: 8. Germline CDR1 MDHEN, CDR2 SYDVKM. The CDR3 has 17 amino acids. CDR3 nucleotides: TGTGCCAGCAGTAGGACAGGGGCCCATGTAGCCAAAAACATTCAGTACTTC. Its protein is CASSRTGAHVAKNIQYF.

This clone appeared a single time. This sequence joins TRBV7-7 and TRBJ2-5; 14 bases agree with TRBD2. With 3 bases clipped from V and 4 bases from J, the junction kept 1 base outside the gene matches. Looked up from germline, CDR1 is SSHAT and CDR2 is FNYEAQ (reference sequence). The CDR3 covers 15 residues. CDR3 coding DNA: TGTGCCAGCAGCTTCGGGACTAGCGGGAGAGAGACCCAGTACTTC. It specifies CASSFGTSGRETQYF. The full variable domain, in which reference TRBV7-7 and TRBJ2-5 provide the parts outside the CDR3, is GAGVSQSPRYKVTKRGQDVTLRCDPISSHATLYWYQQALGQGPEFLTYFNYEAQPDKSGLPSDRFSAERPEGSISTLTIQRTEQRDSAMYRCASSFGTSGRETQYFGPGTRLLVL.

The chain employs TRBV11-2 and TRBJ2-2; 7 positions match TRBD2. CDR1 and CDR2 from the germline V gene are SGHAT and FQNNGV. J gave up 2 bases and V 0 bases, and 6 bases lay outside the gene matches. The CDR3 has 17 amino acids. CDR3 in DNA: TGTGCCAGCAGCTTAGAAGGGCTAGCGGAAAACACCGGGGAGCTGTTTTTT. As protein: CASSLEGLAENTGELFF.

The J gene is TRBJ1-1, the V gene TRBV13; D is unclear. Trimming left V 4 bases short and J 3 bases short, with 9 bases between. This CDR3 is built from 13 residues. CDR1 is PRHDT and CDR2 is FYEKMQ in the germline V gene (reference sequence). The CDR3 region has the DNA TGTGCCAGCAGCTCCCTTGGGGACACTGAAGCTTTCTTT. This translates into CASSSLGDTEAFF.

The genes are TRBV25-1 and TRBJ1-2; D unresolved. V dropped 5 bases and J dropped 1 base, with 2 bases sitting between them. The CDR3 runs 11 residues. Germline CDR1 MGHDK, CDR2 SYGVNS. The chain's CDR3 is CASSSNYGYTF. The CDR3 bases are TGTGCCAGCAGTAGTAACTATGGCTACACCTTC.